Listed below are T cell receptor beta chains from one sample, sequenced in a study of CD8+CD57+ T cells in acquired aplastic anemia. TCRdb ran MiXCR on the reads and lists one entry per CDR3 protein. In the table there are approximately 200,000 distinct CDR3 sequences, under 70% of which are singletons. Sequenced: sorted CD4+, CD8+, or CD8+CD57+ T cells (not recorded which) from PBMCs. These receptors all come from a human donor with severe aplastic anemia or a healthy control (not recorded which). CDR3s include the opening cysteine and the closing phenylalanine or tryptophan. D genes are given only for firm matches. The size field is filled for only some rows; it gives once, few, many or a size class.

>TRBJ1-2|TRBD1|many|TRBV29-1
CSVESDRERGYTF
TGCAGCGTTGAGTCGGACAGGGAGCGGGGCTACACCTTC
>TRBJ2-7|.|many|TRBV6-5
CASSYYGEVGYEQYF
TGTGCCAGCAGTTACTACGGTGAAGTTGGCTACGAGCAGTACTTC
>TRBJ1-4|TRBD1|.|TRBV12-3/TRBV12-4
CASRGTGVNEKLFF
TGTGCCAGCAGGGGGACAGGGGTTAATGAAAAACTGTTTTTT
>TRBJ1-3|.|.|TRBV5-6
CASSQRGTGTEYKARNTIYF
TGTGCCAGCAGCCAACGGGGGACGGGGACGGAGTATAAGGCCCGAAACACCATATATTTT
>TRBJ2-7|.|.|TRBV15
CATSRWGETLSTSYEQYF
TGTGCCACCAGCAGATGGGGGGAAACTCTCTCAACATCCTACGAGCAGTACTTC
>TRBJ2-5|TRBD1|.|TRBV5-1
CASSPRQGGQETQYF
TGTGCCAGCAGCCCGAGACAGGGTGGGCAAGAGACCCAGTACTTC
>TRBJ2-7|.|few|TRBV20-1
CSARASQAIYEQYF
TGCAGTGCTAGGGCGAGTCAGGCAATCTACGAGCAGTACTTC
>TRBJ2-3|TRBD2|.|TRBV2
CASSLGTNTDTQYF
TGTGCCAGCAGTCTCGGGACTAACACAGATACGCAGTATTTT
>TRBJ1-5|.|.|TRBV10-3
CAIRGRVTQPQHF
TGTGCCATCAGGGGACGTGTCACTCAGCCCCAGCATTTT
>TRBJ2-2|TRBD2|.|TRBV20-1
CSATRSGRGTGELFF
TGCAGTGCCACTCGGAGCGGGAGGGGTACCGGGGAGCTGTTTTTT
>TRBJ1-1|.|.|TRBV12-3/TRBV12-4
CASSRNMNAEAFF
TGTGCCAGCAGTAGAAACATGAACGCTGAAGCTTTCTTT
>TRBJ1-2|.|many|TRBV7-6
CASSLDWGGNYGYTF
TGTGCCAGCAGCTTAGATTGGGGGGGCAACTATGGCTACACCTTC
>TRBJ1-1|.|.|TRBV6-1
CASSERRQTEAFF
TGTGCCAGCAGTGAAAGGCGGCAGACTGAAGCTTTCTTT
>TRBJ2-3|TRBD2|.|TRBV7-2
CASSSAGGPTDTQYF
TGTGCCAGCAGCTCAGCGGGAGGACCCACAGATACGCAGTATTTT
>TRBJ2-7|TRBD2|.|TRBV7-9
CASSLASGVEQYF
TGTGCCAGCAGTTTGGCTAGCGGGGTCGAGCAGTACTTC
>TRBJ1-3|TRBD1|.|TRBV6-9
CASNEGDSTGNTIYF
TGTGCCAGCAACGAGGGGGACAGCACGGGAAACACCATATATTTT
>TRBJ2-7|.|.|TRBV7-2
CASSQSGPPYEQYF
TGTGCCAGCAGCCAAAGCGGGCCACCCTACGAGCAGTACTTC
>TRBJ1-6|TRBD1|few|TRBV2
CASRVDRAADSPLHF
TGTGCCAGCAGAGTAGACAGGGCGGCCGATTCACCCCTCCACTTT
>TRBJ2-5|.|.|TRBV6-2/TRBV6-3
CASSYAWARETQYF
TGTGCCAGCAGTTACGCCTGGGCTAGAGAGACCCAGTACTTC
>TRBJ2-7|TRBD2|once|TRBV10-3
CAISDYGLVHEQYF
TGTGCCATCAGTGACTACGGACTAGTCCACGAGCAGTACTTC
>TRBJ2-7|TRBD2|.|TRBV29-1
CSVRGGSYEQYF
TGCAGCGTTCGGGGAGGGTCCTACGAGCAGTACTTC
>TRBJ2-1|TRBD1|.|TRBV7-9
CASSQAGQGADEQFF
TGTGCCAGCAGCCAAGCGGGACAGGGGGCAGATGAGCAGTTCTTC
>TRBJ1-2|.|many|TRBV19
CASSYGGLNGYTF
TGTGCCAGTAGTTATGGGGGACTAAATGGCTACACCTTC
>TRBJ1-2|.|.|TRBV7-8
CASSFGLTGSNYGYTF
TGTGCCAGCAGCTTCGGTCTCACAGGGTCTAACTATGGCTACACCTTC
>TRBJ1-3|.|.|TRBV2
CASCAGGNENTIYF
TGTGCCAGCTGCGCAGGCGGGAACGAAAACACCATATATTTT
>TRBJ2-2|.|.|TRBV7-2
CASSLVSSSNGELFF
TGTGCCAGCAGCTTAGTCTCTAGCAGTAACGGGGAGCTGTTTTTT
>TRBJ2-1|.|.|TRBV4-3
CATKAEIGYEQFF
TGCGCCACCAAAGCCGAGATAGGGTATGAGCAGTTCTTC
>TRBJ2-6|.|few|TRBV6-5
CASSYDSSGANVLTF
TGTGCCAGCAGTTACGACAGCTCTGGGGCCAACGTCCTGACTTTC
>TRBJ2-5|.|.|TRBV7-2
CASSSWREETQYF
TGTGCCAGCAGCTCCTGGAGGGAAGAGACCCAGTACTTC
>TRBJ1-1|.|.|TRBV5-1
CASRPDANTEAFF
TGCGCCAGCAGACCAGACGCGAACACTGAAGCTTTCTTT
>TRBJ2-5|.|.|TRBV2
CASSDRGRETQYF
TGTGCCAGCAGTGACAGGGGCCGGGAGACCCAGTACTTC
>TRBJ2-7|.|.|TRBV29-1
CSVTGTSYEQYF
TGCAGCGTCACCGGGACAAGCTACGAGCAGTACTTC
>TRBJ2-1|TRBD2|.|TRBV7-2
CASSTKPGLAIPNEQFF
TGTGCCAGCAGCACAAAACCGGGACTAGCGATTCCCAATGAGCAGTTCTTC
>TRBJ2-7|.|.|TRBV12-3/TRBV12-4
CASSWGRPGYEQYF
TGTGCCAGCAGTTGGGGGCGCCCAGGATACGAGCAGTACTTC
>TRBJ1-5|.|.|TRBV7-9
CASSLGSQPQHF
TGTGCCAGCAGCTTAGGCAGTCAGCCCCAGCATTTT
>TRBJ2-7|.|.|TRBV6-1
CASMDWGQDWMHEQYF
TGTGCCAGCATGGATTGGGGGCAAGACTGGATGCACGAGCAGTACTTC
>TRBJ2-2|TRBD1|.|TRBV19
CASSGQGRGTGELFF
TGTGCCAGTAGCGGACAGGGAAGGGGCACCGGGGAGCTGTTTTTT
>TRBJ2-5|TRBD1|many|TRBV7-8
CASSSRSGTGFQETQYF
TGTGCCAGCAGCTCCAGATCCGGGACAGGGTTTCAAGAGACCCAGTACTTC
>TRBJ1-6|.|.|TRBV19
CASSDRWAGVGHNSPLHF
TGTGCCAGTAGCGATCGGTGGGCAGGCGTCGGACATAATTCACCCCTCCACTTT
>TRBJ1-2|.|.|TRBV29-1
CSVGKGGEGNYGYTF
TGCAGCGTGGGAAAGGGGGGGGAAGGCAACTATGGCTACACCTTC
>TRBJ2-2|.|.|TRBV11-3
CASSSTPGGGELFF
TGTGCCAGCAGCTCCACCCCCGGGGGCGGGGAGCTGTTTTTT
>TRBJ2-1|TRBD2|.|TRBV7-7
CASSLDGGRGEQFF
TGTGCTAGCAGCTTAGATGGCGGGAGAGGTGAGCAGTTCTTC
>TRBJ2-7|.|.|TRBV7-9
CASSRVGEQYF
TGTGCCAGCAGCCGCGTTGGGGAGCAGTACTTC
>TRBJ1-2|.|few|TRBV4-1
CASRGWGYTF
TGCGCCAGCCGGGGCTGGGGCTACACCTTC
>TRBJ1-2|TRBD1|many|TRBV7-8
CASSPQPDRGYDYGYTF
TGTGCCAGCAGCCCACAGCCGGACAGGGGATATGACTATGGCTACACCTTC
>TRBJ2-3|.|few|TRBV7-9
CASSSLGDTQYF
TGTGCCAGCAGCTCCCTCGGAGATACGCAGTATTTT
>TRBJ1-6|.|.|TRBV25-1
CASSLSANSPLHF
TGTGCCAGCAGTTTATCGGCTAATTCACCCCTCCACTTT
>TRBJ1-6|.|once|TRBV6-1
CASSTGIYDSPLHF
TGTGCCAGCAGTACCGGGATTTATGATTCACCCCTCCACTTT
>TRBJ1-1|.|.|TRBV2
CASRRDTGTEAFF
TGTGCCAGCAGGCGGGACACGGGCACTGAAGCTTTCTTT
>TRBJ1-1|.|.|TRBV29-1
CSVAQGGNTEAFF
TGCAGCGTTGCACAGGGAGGGAACACTGAAGCTTTCTTT
>TRBJ1-2|.|few|TRBV9
CASSVTGGGYGYTF
TGTGCCAGCAGCGTTACGGGCGGGGGCTATGGCTACACCTTC
>TRBJ1-4|.|.|TRBV29-1
CSVEVAGGEKLFF
TGCAGCGTTGAGGTGGCAGGAGGGGAAAAACTGTTTTTT
>TRBJ2-7|.|.|TRBV20-1
CSATQRRGHYEQYF
TGCAGTGCTACTCAGCGGCGGGGACACTACGAGCAGTACTTC
>TRBJ1-5|TRBD1|few|TRBV7-2
CASSWGQGGNQPQHF
TGTGCCAGCAGCTGGGGACAGGGGGGCAATCAGCCCCAGCATTTT
>TRBJ1-1|.|.|TRBV5-8
CASSLVRIRTEAFF
TGTGCCAGCAGCTTGGTAAGGATTCGCACTGAAGCTTTCTTT
>TRBJ1-3|.|.|TRBV9
CASSGRESTGNTIYF
TGTGCCAGCAGCGGCAGGGAATCCACTGGAAACACCATATATTTT
>TRBJ2-7|.|many|TRBV5-1
CASSLVGEVFYEQYF
TGCGCCAGCAGCTTGGTGGGGGAGGTCTTCTACGAGCAGTACTTC
>TRBJ2-1|.|.|TRBV29-1
CSVGAGGTGANEQFF
TGCAGCGTTGGCGCGGGGGGGACAGGGGCGAATGAGCAGTTCTTC
>TRBJ1-5|.|.|TRBV5-5
CASSLDGGPGKPQHF
TGTGCCAGCAGCTTGGATGGCGGGCCCGGGAAGCCCCAGCATTTT